The 8 T cell receptor beta chains reported below all come from one sample, sequenced in a study of T cell repertoires in cytomegalovirus infection. What these receptors recognize is not known. A single record per CDR3 protein comes from TCRdb applying MiXCR to the reads. The sample lists about 920,000 distinct CDR3 sequences; approximately 31% were seen once. This material consisted of cultured CD8+ T cells from PBMCs, taken from culture after CMV antigen stimulation. The receptors were sampled from a human donor in good health (CMV status not recorded). Some clones in this sample may be carry-over from other donors' samples.

The rearrangement links TRBV7-6 to TRBJ1-1, with TRBD1 as a possible D gene (6 bases). Germline V gives CDR1 SGHVS, CDR2 FNYEAQ. Between the trimmed V and J ends, which lost 3 bases and 4 bases, there was a span of 15 bases. The CDR3 loop spans 15 amino acids. The CDR3 loop reads CASSLGGAQSTEAFF. The CDR3 bases are TGTGCCAGCAGCTTGGGGGGGGCGCAGAGCACTGAAGCTTTCTTT.

There are a few counts of this clonotype. The CDR3 DNA sequence: TGTGCCAGCAGGGGGAGAACCGGGGAGCTGTTTTTT. As protein: CASRGRTGELFF. The chain recombines TRBV7-9 with TRBJ2-2; D might be TRBD2 (5 bases). The V gene's germline CDR1 is SEHNR and CDR2 FQNEAQ (reference sequence). The CDR3 sequence is 12 residues long. V lost 6 bases, J lost 5 bases, and 7 bases lay in between.

The rearrangement joins TRBV15 to TRBJ2-7; no definite D call. There are 14 residues in the CDR3. Germline CDR1 and CDR2: LNHNV and YYDKDF (reference sequence). Here the CDR3 reads CATSRDRSAYEQSV. Here the CDR3 DNA reads TGTGCCACCAGCAGAGATCGGTCGGCCTACGAGCAGTCCGTC.

This clonotype was recorded at least ten times. The gene calls are TRBV7-2 and TRBJ2-1; 12 nucleotides agree with TRBD1. CDR1 and CDR2 from the germline V gene are SGHTA and FQGNSA. The CDR3 has 18 amino acids. Germline trimming cut 5 bases from V and 0 bases from J; bases unmatched to any gene: 8. CDR3 sequence (DNA): TGTGCCAGCAGCCCCGGGACAGGGGGCGCGGGCTCCTACAATGAGCAGTTCTTC. Amino acid sequence: CASSPGTGGAGSYNEQFF. Filled out from reference TRBV7-2 and TRBJ2-1, the complete variable domain reads GAGVSQSPSNKVTEKGKDVELRCDPISGHTALYWYRQSLGQGLEFLIYFQGNSAPDKSGLPSDRFSAERTGGSVSTLTIQRTQQEDSAVYLCASSPGTGGAGSYNEQFFGPGTRLTVL.

V is TRBV10-3 and J is TRBJ2-7, with D perhaps being TRBD1 or TRBD2 (5 bases each). Germline-derived CDR1 and CDR2 are ENHRY and SYGVKD. Trimming removed 7 bases from V and 1 base from J, with 11 bases in between. The CDR3 sequence is 13 residues long. The CDR3 is CAIMGDPSYEQYF. DNA of the CDR3: TGTGCCATCATGGGGGACCCTTCCTACGAGCAGTACTTC.

This clonotype was seen many times. V and J are TRBV5-6 and TRBJ1-1; 9 bases agree with TRBD1. The CDR3 extends over 14 amino acids. V lost 3 bases to trimming and J lost 3 bases; unmatched junction nucleotides: 3. CDR1 is SGHDT, CDR2 YYEEEE, per germline. The chain's CDR3 is CASSWGQGHTEAFF. CDR3 nucleotides: TGTGCCAGCAGCTGGGGACAGGGACACACTGAAGCTTTCTTT.

This clonotype has more than one count but fewer than ten. The J gene is TRBJ1-5, the V gene TRBV7-9, with a possible D match to TRBD1 (5 bases). V lost 3 bases, J lost 2 bases, and 14 bases lay in between. Germline V gene lookup returns CDR1 SEHNR and CDR2 FQNEAQ (reference sequence). The CDR3 sequence is 16 residues long. In nucleotides, the CDR3 is TGTGCCAGCAGCTTGGACACGGGAAGGGGCAATCAGCCCCAGCATTTT. The encoded protein is CASSLDTGRGNQPQHF.

There are many counts of this clonotype. V and J are TRBV19 and TRBJ1-6; unclear D gene. Germline loops: CDR1 LNHDA, CDR2 SQIVND (reference sequence). CDR3 length: 14 residues. Trimming pared 4 bases from V and 0 bases from J, leaving 4 bases between. CDR3 sequence: CASSTGSYNSPLHF. The CDR3 nucleotides are TGTGCCAGTAGTACCGGCTCCTATAATTCACCCCTCCACTTT.